This TCR beta chain was identified in a study of regulatory T cells in long-lasting Graves disease. For TCR beta, libraries came from iRepertoire HTBI primers and Arm-PCR of CDR3 regions. TCRdb re-analysed the multiplex PCR reads in MiXCR, keeping a single row per CDR3 protein. There are around 500,000 distinct CDR3 sequences in the sample; around 12% occur only once, and roughly 8.9% lies in the top ten. Overall study findings and caveats: Relative to new patients (around 1,000), persistent patients exhibited greater sharing of public clonotypes (around 3,000).

In regard to this clonotype: What it binds is not known.

Time point reported: newly diagnosed GD, antithyroid drugs for less than 3 months. PBMCs provided the RNA from which the TCR library was made. CDR1 SQVTM and CDR2 ANQGSEA come from the germline V gene. The CDR3 sequence is 15 residues long. The ends lost 2 bases at V and 5 bases at J; junction bases unmatched: 7. In addition, the sample was reused for a study of T cells in Graves' hyperthyroidism and ophthalmopathy.

This TCR came from a woman under 40 with Graves disease. The starting material was peripheral blood mononuclear cells (PBMCs), obtained at new diagnosis, from a patient treated with antithyroid drugs. The gene calls are TRBV29-1 and TRBJ1-2, with TRBD1 matching over 11 bases. The CDR3 reads CSVEHSGTGGYGYTF. In DNA form, the CDR3 reads TGCAGCGTTGAACACTCCGGGACAGGGGGTTATGGCTACACCTTC.